This T cell receptor (beta chain) was identified during a study of blood T cell repertoires in COVID-19. The overall study: Whether acute or convalescent, the COVID-19 samples came from the United States, Italy and Spain. T cells, B-cell-depleted T cells, or PBMCs supplied cDNA or gDNA.

The V gene's germline CDR1 is SGHDT and CDR2 YYEEEE. The length of the CDR3 is 15 residues. With 0 bases removed from V and 2 bases from J, the gap between germline ends came to 11 bases. In the original analysis: Using reference gene primer amplification, nucleated cell counts were estimated. Clones were read by immunoSEQ multiplex PCR, and TCRdb kept only the in-frame ones, dropping some. V and J calls and clone size come straight from that table; D and trimming were deduced from the DNA. The table lists approximately 210,000 clones, under 90% of them singletons, with 2% to 3% in the top ten. The sample was peripheral blood. This TCR came from a middle-aged woman with active or convalescent COVID-19. The chain couples TRBV5-6 to TRBJ1-2, with a weak D call TRBD1 (5 bases). CDR3 in DNA: TGTGCCAGCAGCTTGGAGGGGTTCAAAAACTATGGCTACACCTTC. The encoded protein is CASSLEGFKNYGYTF. Variable domain in full (rest from reference TRBV5-6 and TRBJ1-2): DAGVTQSPTHLIKTRGQQVTLRCSPKSGHDTVSWYQQALGQGPQFIFQYYEEEERQRGNFPDRFSGHQFPNYSSELNVNALLLGDSALYLCASSLEGFKNYGYTFGSGTRLTVV.